Listed here are 11 T cell receptor beta chains from one sample, sequenced in a study of vaccination and CD4 T cells after COVID-19. These TCRs are of unknown antigen specificity. Treatment defined: approximately nine-day PBMC culture with coronavirus spike peptide pools or control peptides (ViraFEST assay). The Oncomine TCR Beta short-read assay sequenced DNA from cultured CD4+ T cells. TCRdb ran MiXCR on the PCR reads and lists one entry per CDR3 protein. The sample gives around 16,000 distinct CDR3 sequences, approximately 57% of which show up once; 9.4% is in the top ten. The sample comprised CD4+ T cells from blood, cultured in vitro. The receptors stem from a human donor who had recovered from COVID-19.

The sample holds a few counts of this clonotype. J is TRBJ1-5 and V is TRBV7-2; tentative D call: TRBD1 (5 bases). V was clipped by 5 bases and J by 1 base, with 15 bases between them. This CDR3 comprises 16 residues. The germline V gene has CDR1 SGHTA and CDR2 FQGNSA. CDR3 loop: CASSPNGQGSNQPQHF. DNA of the CDR3: TGTGCCAGCAGCCCTAACGGGCAGGGAAGCAATCAGCCCCAGCATTTT. Filled out from reference TRBV7-2 and TRBJ1-5, the complete variable domain reads GAGVSQSPSNKVTEKGKDVELRCDPISGHTALYWYRQSLGQGLEFLIYFQGNSAPDKSGLPSDRFSAERTGGSVSTLTIQRTQQEDSAVYLCASSPNGQGSNQPQHFGDGTRLSIL.

This rearrangement joins TRBV6-1 to TRBJ2-1; 8 bases are shared with TRBD2. This CDR3 region has 15 residues. V shed 3 bases and J 3 bases; nucleotides not matched to a gene: 4. The germline gives CDR1 MNHNS, CDR2 SASEGT. The CDR3, as DNA: TGTGCCAGCAGTGACCCCAGCGGGGGCTACAATGAGCAGTTCTTC. Translation gives CASSDPSGGYNEQFF.

The chain carries TRBV4-3 and TRBJ1-6; 7 positions agree with TRBD1. Germline V gene sequence: CDR1 LGHNA, CDR2 YSLEER. After removal of 0 bases from V and 9 bases from J, the junction contained 11 bases not matched to a gene. There are 17 residues in the CDR3. The CDR3 bases are TGCGCCAGCAGCCAAGAATTCGGGGGACAGAGGGCTTCACCCCTCCACTTT. It specifies CASSQEFGGQRASPLHF.

The chain is built from TRBV10-3 and TRBJ1-2; D unresolved. The germline V and J ends were trimmed by 0 bases and 5 bases, with 7 bases remaining between them. The germline CDR1 and CDR2 sequences are ENHRY and SYGVKD. The CDR3 length is 13 residues. The chain's CDR3 is CAISESLDYGYTF. CDR3 DNA sequence: TGTGCCATCAGTGAGTCGTTGGATTATGGCTACACCTTC.

The chain employs TRBV24-1 and TRBJ2-1; 14 bases are shared with TRBD2. Germline V CDR1 and CDR2: KGHDR, SFDVKD. The junction had 6 bases not matched to a gene; V was cut back by 4 bases and J by 8 bases. There are 16 residues in the CDR3. The CDR3 DNA sequence: TGTGCCACCAGTGACATGACTAGCGGGAGGGGGTATGAGCAGTTCTTC. Translating gives CATSDMTSGRGYEQFF.

The CDR3 loop reads CASAGRTSGKNTQYF. The CDR3 bases are TGTGCCAGCGCCGGTCGGACTAGCGGGAAGAATACGCAGTATTTT. V gene TRBV6-1 combines with J gene TRBJ2-3; 12 positions agree with TRBD2. Germline CDR1 and CDR2: MNHNS and SASEGT. This CDR3 is built from 15 residues. The V and J ends lost 8 bases and 7 bases, in that order; junction bases with no gene match: 10.

The rearrangement joins TRBV5-1 to TRBJ1-2; tentatively, D is TRBD1 (6 bases). The V and J ends lost 7 bases and 2 bases respectively, with 9 bases between them. This CDR3 is 12 amino acids long. Germline CDR1 SGHRS, CDR2 YFSETQ. The DNA for the CDR3 is TGCGCCAGCTATACAGGGAACTATGGCTACACCTTC. Protein: CASYTGNYGYTF.

J is TRBJ1-1 and V is TRBV11-3; D is perhaps TRBD1 (6 bases). The germline V gene encodes CDR1 SGHNT and CDR2 YENEEA. The CDR3 loop spans 15 amino acids. Trimming removed 5 bases at V and 4 bases at J, with 17 bases between. The CDR3 sequence: CASSHYGGGSTEAFF. The CDR3, as DNA: TGTGCCAGCAGCCACTACGGAGGGGGTAGCACTGAAGCTTTCTTT.

This clonotype was recorded once. This sequence joins TRBV18 and TRBJ1-3; D unresolved. Germline V gene lookup returns CDR1 KGHSH and CDR2 LQKENI. Trimming stripped 1 base from V and 4 bases from J, with 8 bases between. The CDR3 is 14 residues long. The DNA for the CDR3 is TGTGCCAGCTCACCACAGGGCGGAGGAAACACCATATATTTT. This codes for CASSPQGGGNTIYF.

V gene TRBV12-3 or TRBV12-4 combines with J gene TRBJ1-2; 7 positions match TRBD1. Germline trimming cut 2 bases from V and 7 bases from J; bases unmatched to any gene: 7. The CDR3 covers 14 residues. The CDR3 DNA reads TGTGCCAGCAGTTTAATGCAGACAGGGAGTGGCTACACCTTC. Its translation: CASSLMQTGSGYTF.

The V call is TRBV6-5, the J call TRBJ2-1; 7 nucleotides agree with TRBD1. This CDR3 has 15 residues. CDR1 and CDR2 from the germline V gene are MNHEY and SVGAGI. The ends lost 0 bases at V and 2 bases at J; junction bases unmatched: 1. The CDR3 DNA sequence: TGTGCCAGCAGTTACTCGGGGACAGCCTACAATGAGCAGTTCTTC. The encoded protein is CASSYSGTAYNEQFF.